Reported below is one T cell receptor (beta chain). Its antigen is unknown. The data are from a study of response to subunit inactivated influenza vaccine. Study-wide results and limits: It was the authors' suggestion that each seasonal influenza vaccination recruits few new T cells.

Via MiXCR, TCRdb re-called the RT-PCR reads, giving one row per CDR3 protein. The sample yields hundreds of thousands of distinct CDR3 sequences, 14% seen once. V lost 0 bases and J lost 5, with 11 bases in between. CDR3 length equals 15 residues. CDR1 LGHNA and CDR2 YSLEER come from the germline V gene. This clonotype originated in a man between 45 and 60 years old who received an inactivated influenza vaccine. This sequence joins TRBV4-3 and TRBJ2-1; D is unclear. The sample in question was PBMCs from blood, obtained roughly 2 weeks before vaccination. The CDR3 DNA follows: TGCGCCAGCAGCCAAGACGCCTCCCCCAACAATGAGCAGTTCTTC. It is translated as CASSQDASPNNEQFF.